The 24 T cell receptor delta chains below come from one sample, sequenced in a study of γδ T cells in repeated Plasmodium falciparum infection. TCRdb called clones from the multiplex PCR reads again using CATT. The sample contains tens of thousands of delta-chain clones, approximately 1.5% of which appear only once. Gammadelta T cells were flow-sorted from PBMC into Vgamma9/Vdelta2+ and Vdelta2-negative populations for bulk analysis. Sequenced sample: gamma-delta T cells from blood. These receptors all come from a pool of human donors (malaria-infected and uninfected, not separated).

To note about this clone: The protein that TCRdb holds for this DNA derives from a much larger clone and differs from the translated DNA at residue 14, which likely indicates a read error; the protein shown here is translated from the DNA. The chain has TRDV1 and TRDJ1; 8 nucleotides align to TRDD3. The CDR3 extends over 20 amino acids. V was pared by 3 bases and J by 1 base, with 19 bases of the junction left unmatched. The V gene's germline CDR1 is TSWWSYY and CDR2 QGS. In nucleotides, the CDR3 is TGTGCTCTTGGGGAGTTACTCTGGGGGACGAGTTTAAAGTCCACCGATAAACTCATCTTT. This gives the protein CALGELLWGTSLKSTDKLIF.

Turning to this clone: TCRdb shows a much larger clone's protein in place of this DNA's translation, and the two differ at residue 13, likely through a read error; the protein shown is translated from the DNA. Here the CDR3 DNA reads TGTGCTCTTGGGGAACCCGGCCTAGGTAGACTGGGGGGTCTGTACACCGATAAACTCATCTTT. It specifies CALGEPGLGRLGGLYTDKLIF. The rearrangement joins TRDV1 to TRDJ1, with 8 bases that match TRDD3. The J gene, not given by TCRdb, was assigned here from a germline match of the nucleotide sequence. This CDR3 has 21 residues. Germline V gene sequence: CDR1 TSWWSYY, CDR2 QGS. V was pared by 1 base and J by 0 bases, with 19 bases of the junction left unmatched.

This clone has at least ten counts. The amino acid sequence in TCRdb belongs to a much larger clone and departs from this DNA's translation at residue 6, likely a sequencing read error; the sequence shown is translated from the DNA. The chain has TRDV1 and TRDJ1; D remains ambiguous. The CDR3 consists of 14 residues. Trimming shortened V by 5 bases and J by 2 bases, and 12 bases separated the two germline ends. Germline CDR1 is TSWWSYY and CDR2 is QGS. CDR3 DNA sequence: TGTGCTCTTGGGAGGAGCATCAGGACCGATAAACTCATCTTT. Translated: CALGRSIRTDKLIF.

This clone showed up many times. A read error likely explains why the TCRdb protein, taken from a much larger clone, differs from this DNA's translation at residue 13; the protein shown is translated from the DNA. In DNA form, the CDR3 reads TGTGCTCTTGGGGTCGTGGGGTTTCCTGCGGGACAACCCTTCTTT. Translated: CALGVVGFPAGQPFF. This sequence joins TRDV1 and TRDJ2, with D tentatively TRDD2 or TRDD3 (5 bases each). CDR1 is TSWWSYY, CDR2 QGS, per germline. The CDR3 runs 15 residues.

This clone occurred a few times. The CDR3 region is CALGDRPTKVSLRRVYTDKLIF. In DNA, the CDR3 is TGTGCTCTTGGGGACCGCCCGACGAAAGTTTCCCTTAGGAGGGTGTACACCGATAAACTCATCTTT. The genes are TRDV1 and TRDJ1; D gene ambiguous. The CDR3 runs 22 residues. V was trimmed by 3 bases and J by 0 bases, leaving 32 bases between them. The germline gives CDR1 TSWWSYY, CDR2 QGS.

This clone was counted at least ten times. This may be a read error, as it is one base from a much larger clone. The chain is built from TRDV1 and TRDJ1; D may match TRDD2 or TRDD3 (7 bases each). V lost 4 bases and J lost 2, with 32 bases in between. The V gene's germline CDR1 is TSWWSYY and CDR2 QGS. CDR3 size: 21 residues. In DNA form, the CDR3 reads TGTGCTCTTGGGGCCCATTCCTACGTTGGTGGGGGACACTCAGAAACCGATAAACTCATCTTT. Its translation: CALGAHSYVGGGHSETDKLIF.

This clone was picked up a small number of times. A read error likely explains this, since a far larger clone differs by one base. Other DNA sequences in this sample translate to the same CDR3. V usage is TRDV1 and J usage is TRDJ1; 12 positions agree with TRDD3. CDR3 size: 25 residues. Trimming at V came to 0 bases and at J to 0 bases, leaving 26 bases not matched to a gene. CDR1 is TSWWSYY, CDR2 QGS, per germline. This CDR3 reads CALGELGRVWGIRHPSHSYTDKLIF. Written as DNA, the CDR3 is TGTGCTCTTGGGGAACTCGGGCGCGTCTGGGGGATACGCCACCCTTCCCATTCGTACACCGATAAACTCATCTTT.

About this clone itself: The protein that TCRdb holds for this DNA derives from a much larger clone and differs from the translated DNA at residue 16, which likely indicates a read error; the protein shown here is translated from the DNA. The CDR3 reads CALGEPRRRDTRTPFLSDKVIF. The DNA of the CDR3 is TGTGCTCTTGGGGAACCTCGGAGAAGAGATACGCGGACACCATTCCTCAGCGATAAAGTCATCTTT. The V gene call reads TRDV1; no J gene was called; the table's D call of TRDD3 was not tested on the DNA. The germline gives CDR1 TSWWSYY, CDR2 QGS. The CDR3 loop spans 22 amino acids.

This clone was recorded a few times. TCRdb pairs this DNA with a much larger clone's protein that differs at residue 6, likely a read error; the protein shown was translated from the DNA. The gene calls are TRDV3 and TRDJ1; 10 bases match TRDD3. V was pared by 3 bases and J by 0 bases, with 28 bases of the junction left unmatched. CDR1 is TVYSNPD, CDR2 GDNSRS, per germline (reference sequence). The CDR3 sequence is 22 residues long. The CDR3 region has the DNA TGTGCCTTGGGATCCTCCCTACACTTTTGGGGTGGGGGATACCCGAACACCGATAAACTCATCTTT. It yields the protein CALGSSLHFWGGGYPNTDKLIF.

The V gene is uncalled and the J gene is TRDJ1; the table names TRDD3, a call not compared with the DNA. The CDR3 runs 19 residues. CDR3: CALGSAKGIWGIRTDKLIF. CDR3 nucleotides: TGTGCCCTTGGGAGCGCCAAGGGGATCTGGGGGATACGTACCGATAAACTCATCTTT.

In regard to this clone: With only one base between it and a far larger clone, this is likely a read error. Other DNA sequences in this specimen translate into the identical CDR3. The chain has TRDV1 and TRDJ1; TRDD3 matches 9 bases. The germline V gene encodes CDR1 TSWWSYY and CDR2 QGS. This CDR3 contains 20 residues. The V gene end was trimmed by 2 bases and the J gene end by 4 bases; junction bases not matched to a gene: 20. For the CDR3, the DNA is TGTGCTCTTGGGGAAGGAGCGCCTTTGCGTCCGGGGGATACAGTCGATAAACTCATCTTT. Its translation: CALGEGAPLRPGDTVDKLIF.

This clone was detected only a few times. In the same sample, other DNA sequences code for this CDR3. The chain links TRDV3 to TRDJ1; tentative D call: TRDD2 (5 bases). The CDR3 has 18 amino acids. Germline V gene data show CDR1 as TVYSNPD and CDR2 as GDNSRS (reference sequence). V lost 0 bases to trimming and J lost 5 bases, with 28 bases between them. The CDR3 is CAFRSRPYLFGTADKLIF. DNA for the CDR3: TGTGCCTTTAGAAGTCGTCCCTACTTGTTTGGGACCGCTGATAAACTCATCTTT. Combining the CDR3 with reference TRDV3 and TRDJ1 gives the whole variable domain CDKVTQSSPDQTVASGSEVVLLCTYDTVYSNPDLFWYRIRPDYSFQFVFYGDNSRSEGADFTQGRFSVKHILTQKAFHLVISPVRTEDSATYYCAFRSRPYLFGTADKLIFGKGTRVTVEP.

This clone was detected a few times. The translation of this DNA and the TCRdb protein of a much larger clone differ at residue 11, probably owing to a read error; the protein shown here is translated from the DNA. Other DNA sequences from this sample encode an identical CDR3 as well. V usage is TRDV1 and J usage is TRDJ1, with D tentatively TRDD2 or TRDD3 (5 bases each). CDR3 length: 19 residues. Germline V lookup: CDR1 TSWWSYY, CDR2 QGS. CDR3 sequence: CALGLYGKWRRAYTDKLTF. DNA for the CDR3: TGTGCTCTTGGGCTATACGGTAAATGGCGTCGGGCCTACACGGATAAACTCACCTTT.

This clone was observed a handful of times. The protein in TCRdb stems from a much larger clone and differs at residue 5 from this DNA's translation, likely a read error; here the protein is translated from the DNA. V is TRDV3 and J is TRDJ4, with TRDD3 matching 7 bases. Germline V CDR1 and CDR2: TVYSNPD, GDNSRS (reference sequence). The junction had 29 bases not matched to a gene; V was cut back by 1 base and J by 3 bases. The CDR3 totals 20 residues. The CDR3 here is CAFKSPRQKWLGGARGPLIF. As DNA, the CDR3 is TGTGCCTTTAAAAGTCCCCGCCAGAAGTGGCTGGGGGGAGCCCGGGGACCCCTGATCTTT.

This clone has a count of ten or more. A far larger clone differs by one base, so this is likely a read error. Other DNA sequences within the sample encode an identical CDR3. This chain uses TRDV1 with TRDJ1; 8 bases are shared with TRDD3. The CDR3 totals 25 residues. Germline V lookup: CDR1 TSWWSYY, CDR2 QGS. The ends lost 0 bases at V and 0 bases at J; junction bases unmatched: 30. CDR3 protein: CALGELGPPLGPLDWGELYTDKLIF. In DNA form, the CDR3 reads TGTGCTCTTGGGGAACTAGGACCCCCCCTAGGGCCCCTCGACTGGGGGGAATTGTACACCGATAAACTCATCTTT.

In regard to this clone: The TCRdb protein, from a much larger clone, departs from this DNA's translation at residue 5, likely by read error; the protein shown derives from the DNA. The chain links TRDV2 to TRDJ1, with TRDD3 matching 12 bases. No J gene was available from TCRdb, and it was assigned here by a germline match of the DNA. With 3 bases clipped from V and 0 bases from J, the junction kept 13 bases outside the gene matches. The length of the CDR3 is 19 residues. Germline values: CDR1 GEAIGNYY, CDR2 EKD. CDR3 amino acids: CACDAAITGGYMYTDKLIF. For the CDR3, the DNA is TGTGCCTGTGACGCTGCTATTACTGGGGGATACATGTACACCGATAAACTCATCTTT.

The V and J genes are TRDV1 and TRDJ1; D is unresolved. No J gene is reported in TCRdb; it was inferred here by comparing the DNA with germline. The CDR3 is made up of 20 amino acids. Trimming took 2 bases from V and 2 from J, leaving 27 bases between them. The germline CDR1 and CDR2 sequences are TSWWSYY and QGS. The CDR3 sequence is CALGEGAPLRPGSTTDKLIF. The CDR3 nucleotides are TGTGCTCTTGGGGAAGGAGCGCCTTTACGTCCGGGGTCCACGACCGATAAACTCATCTTT.

As for this clone: The protein in TCRdb stems from a much larger clone and differs at residue 14 from this DNA's translation, likely a read error; here the protein is translated from the DNA. The rearrangement uses TRDV1 and TRDJ1; unclear D gene. TCRdb offers no J gene call, so here the DNA was matched to germline to obtain one. Trimming took 5 bases from V and 3 from J, leaving 28 bases between them. The CDR3 is made up of 19 amino acids. Germline loops: CDR1 TSWWSYY, CDR2 QGS. For the CDR3, the DNA is TGTGCTCTTGGGCTCGGCTTTTTTCCGAGTCTCCAGTACGCCGATAAACTCATCTTT. Translated: CALGLGFFPSLQYADKLIF.

As regards this clone: One base separates it from a far larger clone, so it is likely a read error. Other DNA sequences from this sample encode an identical CDR3 as well. This chain joins TRDV1 and TRDJ1; TRDD3 is a possible D gene (6 bases). In germline, CDR1 is TSWWSYY, CDR2 QGS. This CDR3 has 19 amino acids. V shed 1 base and J shed 0 bases, with 21 bases lying between them. This CDR3 reads CALGEPATLGDPNTDKLIF. CDR3 sequence (DNA): TGTGCTCTTGGGGAACCCGCCACCCTAGGGGATCCGAACACCGATAAACTCATCTTT.

For this clone: The protein TCRdb lists belongs to a much larger clone and differs from this DNA's translation at residue 20, which points to a read error; the protein shown is made from the DNA. V gene TRDV1 combines with J gene TRDJ1, with D tentatively TRDD2 or TRDD3 (9 bases each). TCRdb offers no J gene call, so here the DNA was matched to germline to obtain one. Germline CDR1 is TSWWSYY and CDR2 is QGS. V lost 2 bases and J 0 bases, leaving 43 bases between the germline ends. The CDR3 runs to 26 residues. CDR3 coding DNA: TGTGCTCTTGGGGAAGCGGGGCCTTCCTACGGGAGGAGTACTGGGGGACCCCGTTGGGACACCGATAAACTCATCTTT. This sequence encodes CALGEAGPSYGRSTGGPRWDTDKLIF.

On this clone: This likely came from a read error, as a far larger clone is one base away. Different DNA sequences within this sample yield the same CDR3. The rearrangement joins TRDV1 to TRDJ1, with TRDD3 identical over 7 bases. No J segment appears in TCRdb, so it was assigned here by matching the sequence to germline. The CDR3 is 26 residues long. From germline, CDR1 is TSWWSYY and CDR2 QGS. The junction had 35 bases not matched to a gene; V was cut back by 1 base and J by 0 bases. The CDR3 DNA sequence: TGTGCTCTTGGGGAACCTTCACCCTTTTCTACGTTTATACTGCTGGGGGCCCCGGCGTACACCGATAAACTCATCTTT. Translating gives CALGEPSPFSTFILLGAPAYTDKLIF.

This clone was seen many times. The rearrangement joins TRDV1 to TRDJ1; D is unclear. Trimming shortened V by 2 bases and J by 0 bases, and 16 bases separated the two germline ends. CDR3 size: 17 residues. The V gene's germline CDR1 is TSWWSYY and CDR2 QGS. The CDR3 DNA sequence: TGTGCTCTTGGGGAAGGGTTCCCTATATGGAACACCGATAAACTCATCTTT. Translated, it gives CALGEGFPIWNTDKLIF.

This clone appeared many times. This DNA's translation and the protein TCRdb lists, from a much larger clone, do not match at residue 12, likely due to a read error; the protein shown is translated from the DNA. Here the CDR3 reads CALGAFLLGGLSYTDKLIF. In DNA, the CDR3 is TGTGCTCTTGGGGCTTTCCTTTTGGGGGGACTATCGTACACCGATAAACTCATCTTT. This chain uses TRDV1 with TRDJ1, with D tentatively TRDD3 (6 bases). The CDR3 is 19 amino acids. V dropped 4 bases and J dropped 0 bases, with 24 bases sitting between them. CDR1 TSWWSYY and CDR2 QGS come from the germline V gene.

This rearrangement joins TRDV1 to TRDJ1; D might be TRDD2 or TRDD3, each matching 9 bases. The J gene comes from matching the DNA to germline here; TCRdb lacks it. V shed 1 base and J shed 0 bases, with 36 bases lying between them. The germline CDR1 and CDR2 sequences are TSWWSYY and QGS. CDR3 length: 24 residues. This CDR3 is CALGEPDIVLPTVGDKFYTDKLIF. The CDR3 coding sequence is TGTGCTCTTGGGGAACCCGACATCGTCCTTCCTACGGTGGGGGATAAGTTCTACACCGATAAACTCATCTTT.